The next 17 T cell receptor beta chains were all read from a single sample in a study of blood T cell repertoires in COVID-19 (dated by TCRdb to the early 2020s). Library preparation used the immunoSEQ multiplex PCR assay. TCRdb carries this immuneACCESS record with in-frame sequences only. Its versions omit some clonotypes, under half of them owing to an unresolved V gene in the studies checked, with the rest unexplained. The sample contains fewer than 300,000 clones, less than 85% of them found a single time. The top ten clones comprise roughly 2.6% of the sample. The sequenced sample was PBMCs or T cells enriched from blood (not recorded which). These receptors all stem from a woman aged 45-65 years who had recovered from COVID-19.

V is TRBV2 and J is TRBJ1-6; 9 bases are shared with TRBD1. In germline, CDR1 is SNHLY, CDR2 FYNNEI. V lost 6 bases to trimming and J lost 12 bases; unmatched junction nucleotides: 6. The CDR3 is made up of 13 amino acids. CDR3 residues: CASRGGTGRPLHF. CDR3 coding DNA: TGTGCCAGCAGGGGGGGGACAGGGCGACCCCTCCACTTT.

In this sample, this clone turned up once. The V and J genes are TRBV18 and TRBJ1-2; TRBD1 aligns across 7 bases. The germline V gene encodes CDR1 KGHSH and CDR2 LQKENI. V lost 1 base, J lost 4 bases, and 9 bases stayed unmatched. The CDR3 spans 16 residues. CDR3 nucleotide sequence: TGTGCCAGCTCACCACAAGCGACAGGGAATGCCTATGGCTACACCTTC. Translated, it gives CASSPQATGNAYGYTF.

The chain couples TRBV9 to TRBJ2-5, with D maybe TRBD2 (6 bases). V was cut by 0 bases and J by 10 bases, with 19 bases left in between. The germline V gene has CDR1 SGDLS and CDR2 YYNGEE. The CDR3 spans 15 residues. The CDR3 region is CASSVGPRLVTGQYF. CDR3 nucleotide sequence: TGTGCCAGCAGCGTAGGCCCTCGACTAGTCACAGGCCAGTACTTC.

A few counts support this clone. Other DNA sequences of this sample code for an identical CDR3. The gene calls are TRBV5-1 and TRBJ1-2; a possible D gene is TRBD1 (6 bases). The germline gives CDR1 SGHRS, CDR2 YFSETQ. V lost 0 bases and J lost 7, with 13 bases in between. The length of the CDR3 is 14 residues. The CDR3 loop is CASSLEGRGTGYTF. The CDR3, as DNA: TGCGCCAGCAGCTTGGAGGGCAGGGGCACTGGCTACACCTTC.

CDR3 DNA sequence: TGTGCCAGCAGTTTCAGTGGAAGAGGTCCCCAGCATTTT. Translation gives CASSFSGRGPQHF. This rearrangement joins TRBV27 to TRBJ1-5; D unresolved. The CDR3 covers 13 residues. Trimming removed 3 bases from V and 10 bases from J, with 13 bases in between. Germline CDR1 reads MNHEY; CDR2 reads SMNVEV (reference sequence).

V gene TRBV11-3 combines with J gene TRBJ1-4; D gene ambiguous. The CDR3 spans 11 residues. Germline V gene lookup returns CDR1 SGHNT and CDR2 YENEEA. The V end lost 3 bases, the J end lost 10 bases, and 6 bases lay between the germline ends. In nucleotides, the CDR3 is TGTGCCAGCAGCTTTAGCTCAAAACTGTTTTTT. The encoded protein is CASSFSSKLFF.

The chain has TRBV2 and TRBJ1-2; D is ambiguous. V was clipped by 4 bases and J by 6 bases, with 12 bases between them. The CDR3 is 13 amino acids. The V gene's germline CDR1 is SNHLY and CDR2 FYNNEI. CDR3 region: CASSAARHHGYTF. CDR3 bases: TGTGCCAGCAGTGCAGCCAGGCACCATGGCTACACCTTC.

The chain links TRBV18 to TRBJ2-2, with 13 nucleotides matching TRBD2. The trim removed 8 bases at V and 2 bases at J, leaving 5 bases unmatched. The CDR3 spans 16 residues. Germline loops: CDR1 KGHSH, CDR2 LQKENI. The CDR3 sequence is CASAGTSGTNTGELFF. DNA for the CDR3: TGTGCCAGCGCAGGGACTAGCGGGACAAACACCGGGGAGCTGTTTTTT.

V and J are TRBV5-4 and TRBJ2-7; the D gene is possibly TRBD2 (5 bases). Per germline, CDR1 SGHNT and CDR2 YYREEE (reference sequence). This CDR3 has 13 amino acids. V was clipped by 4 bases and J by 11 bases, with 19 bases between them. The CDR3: CASSAPGSRLEYF. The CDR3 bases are TGTGCCAGCAGCGCCCCGGGAAGTAGGTTAGAGTACTTC.

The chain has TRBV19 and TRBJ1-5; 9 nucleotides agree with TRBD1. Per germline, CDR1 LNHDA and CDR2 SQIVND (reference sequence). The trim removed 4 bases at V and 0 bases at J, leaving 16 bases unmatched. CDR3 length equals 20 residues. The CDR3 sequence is CASSTPPGTGRPRSNQPQHF. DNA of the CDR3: TGTGCCAGTAGTACTCCTCCCGGGACAGGGAGGCCCCGTAGCAATCAGCCCCAGCATTTT.

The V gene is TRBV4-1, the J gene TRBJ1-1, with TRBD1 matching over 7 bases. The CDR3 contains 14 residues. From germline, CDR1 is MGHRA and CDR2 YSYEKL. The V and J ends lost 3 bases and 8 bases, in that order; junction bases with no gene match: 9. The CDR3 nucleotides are TGCGCCAGCAGCCACGCGTACAGGGGCTCCGAAGCTTTCTTT. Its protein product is CASSHAYRGSEAFF.

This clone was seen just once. Here the CDR3 DNA reads TGTGCCAGCAGTTTGGGGACAGCCCCCTACGAGCAGTACTTC. This sequence encodes CASSLGTAPYEQYF. The V call is TRBV28, the J call TRBJ2-7, with 7 positions matching TRBD1. In germline, CDR1 is MDHEN, CDR2 SYDVKM. V was clipped by 3 bases and J by 2 bases; unmatched bases: 4. This CDR3 is 14 amino acids long.

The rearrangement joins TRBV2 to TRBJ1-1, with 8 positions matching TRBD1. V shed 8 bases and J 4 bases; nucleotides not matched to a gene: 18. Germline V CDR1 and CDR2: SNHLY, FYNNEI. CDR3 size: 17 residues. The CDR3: CASDPLRPFTGGTEAFF. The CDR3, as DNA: TGTGCCAGCGATCCTCTTAGGCCTTTCACAGGGGGCACTGAAGCTTTCTTT.

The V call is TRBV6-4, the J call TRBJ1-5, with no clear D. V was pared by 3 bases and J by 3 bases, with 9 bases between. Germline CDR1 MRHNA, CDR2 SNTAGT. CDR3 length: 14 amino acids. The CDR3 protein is CASSENSNNQPQHF. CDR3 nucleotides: TGTGCCAGCAGTGAGAACAGTAACAATCAGCCCCAGCATTTT.

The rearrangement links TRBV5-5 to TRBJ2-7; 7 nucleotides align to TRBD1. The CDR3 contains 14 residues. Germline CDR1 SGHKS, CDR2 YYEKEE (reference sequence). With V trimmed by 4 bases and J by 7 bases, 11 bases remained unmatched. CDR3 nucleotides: TGTGCCAGCAGCCTGGTAACAGGGGCTGGGGAGCAGTACTTC. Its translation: CASSLVTGAGEQYF.

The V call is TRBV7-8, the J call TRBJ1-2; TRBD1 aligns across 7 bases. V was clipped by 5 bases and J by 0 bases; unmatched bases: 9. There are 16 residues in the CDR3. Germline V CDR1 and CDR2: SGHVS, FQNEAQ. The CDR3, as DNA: TGTGCCAGCAGCCTAGGGCGGGACAGACCTAACTATGGCTACACCTTC. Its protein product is CASSLGRDRPNYGYTF.

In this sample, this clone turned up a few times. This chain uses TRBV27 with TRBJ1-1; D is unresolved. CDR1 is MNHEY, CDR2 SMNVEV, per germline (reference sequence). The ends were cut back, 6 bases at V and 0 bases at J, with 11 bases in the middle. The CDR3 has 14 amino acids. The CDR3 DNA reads TGTGCCAGCAGACTGAGGCCCGTGAACACTGAAGCTTTCTTT. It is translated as CASRLRPVNTEAFF.